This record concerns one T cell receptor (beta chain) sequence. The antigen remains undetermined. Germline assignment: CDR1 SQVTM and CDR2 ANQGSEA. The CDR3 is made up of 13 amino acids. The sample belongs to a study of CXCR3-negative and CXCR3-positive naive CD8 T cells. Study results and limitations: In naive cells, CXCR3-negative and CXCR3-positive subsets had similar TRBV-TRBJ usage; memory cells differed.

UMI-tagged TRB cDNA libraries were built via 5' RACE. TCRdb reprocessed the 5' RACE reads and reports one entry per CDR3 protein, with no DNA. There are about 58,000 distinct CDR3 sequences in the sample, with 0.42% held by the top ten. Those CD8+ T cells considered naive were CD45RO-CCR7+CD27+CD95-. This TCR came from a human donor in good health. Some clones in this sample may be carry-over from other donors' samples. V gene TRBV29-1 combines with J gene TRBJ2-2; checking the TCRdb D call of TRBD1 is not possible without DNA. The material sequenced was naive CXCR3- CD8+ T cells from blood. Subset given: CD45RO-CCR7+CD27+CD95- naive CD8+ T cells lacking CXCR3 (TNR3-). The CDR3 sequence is CSVFGQGTGELFF.